The rows below give T cell receptor beta chains drawn from one sample of a study of blood T cell repertoires in COVID-19. The method was immunoSEQ multiplex PCR; TCRdb's version includes in-frame clones alone and lacks a portion of them. The table records hundreds of thousands of clones, 85% to 90% of them present only once. The specimen was PBMCs or T cells enriched from blood (not recorded which). These receptors all come from a woman aged 18 to 35 who had recovered from COVID-19. The CDR3 runs from the conserved cysteine through the conserved F or W. D genes are given only for firm matches. Expanded clones get a size class; other rows say once, few or many, or leave the size out.

j_gene | v_gene | abundance | d_gene | CDR3nt | CDR3aa
TRBJ2-2 | TRBV5-4 | NA | TRBD1 | TGTGCCAGCAGCCGGACAGGGGGGACACACACCGGGGAGCTGTTTTTT | CASSRTGGTHTGELFF
TRBJ2-7 | TRBV2 | NA | NA | TGTGCCAGCAGTCCCATCTACGAGCAGTACTTC | CASSPIYEQYF
TRBJ2-3 | TRBV12-2 | NA | NA | TGTGCAAGTCGCTTAGCCCGCCAGGCGGGGGTTATTTTAGATACGCAGTATTTT | CASRLARQAGVILDTQYF
TRBJ1-1 | TRBV5-6 | once | TRBD1 | TGTGCCAGCAGCAGCCCCGGGACAGGGGGCACTGAAGCTTTCTTT | CASSSPGTGGTEAFF
TRBJ1-3 | TRBV9 | NA | NA | TGTGCCAGCAGCTTTAATGGGAGGTCTGGAAACACCATATATTTT | CASSFNGRSGNTIYF
TRBJ2-3 | TRBV13 | NA | TRBD2 | TGTGCCAGCAGACTAGCGGGGCCTAAGGGGAATACGCAGTATTTT | CASRLAGPKGNTQYF
TRBJ1-2 | TRBV5-1 | NA | TRBD1 | TGCGCCAGCAGCTTGGATCCGACAGGGACCTCCCACAACTATGGCTACACCTTC | CASSLDPTGTSHNYGYTF
TRBJ2-5 | TRBV5-1 | NA | TRBD2 | TGCGCCAGCAGCTTGTCGGCTAGCGGGTACCAAGAGACCCAGTACTTC | CASSLSASGYQETQYF
TRBJ2-7 | TRBV21-1 | NA | NA | TGTGCCAGCAGCTCTCCTAGCGGGGAGTCCGACTACGAGCAGTACTTC | CASSSPSGESDYEQYF
TRBJ1-5 | TRBV27 | NA | NA | TGTGCCAGCAGTTTCGCCCCAGGCCTGCCCCAGCATTTT | CASSFAPGLPQHF
TRBJ2-3 | TRBV9 | once | NA | TGTGCCAGCAGCGTAGATGGTGGCGGGGCAGATACGCAGTATTTT | CASSVDGGGADTQYF
TRBJ2-7 | TRBV7-9 | NA | TRBD2 | TGTGCCAGCAGCTTAGCATGGACTAGCGGGGGAGCCTACGAGCAGTACTTC | CASSLAWTSGGAYEQYF
TRBJ1-3 | TRBV28 | NA | NA | TGTGCCAGCAGTCCCGCCGGACTGGCGGGAAACACCATATATTTT | CASSPAGLAGNTIYF
TRBJ1-1 | TRBV28 | NA | TRBD1 | TGTGCCAGCAGCACGACAGGGGGCTACACTGAAGCTTTCTTT | CASSTTGGYTEAFF
TRBJ1-3 | TRBV6-5 | NA | NA | TGTGCCAGCAGTTACTTGACAGGCCGAAACACCATATATTTT | CASSYLTGRNTIYF
TRBJ1-5 | TRBV15 | NA | NA | TGTGCCACCAGCAGGGACGGGAAAAGCAATCAGCCCCAGCATTTT | CATSRDGKSNQPQHF
TRBJ1-2 | TRBV28 | NA | NA | TGTGCCAGCAGTTTCCCGCATACTTACAGGGAACAACCGGAAAACTATGGCTACACCTTC | CASSFPHTYREQPENYGYTF
TRBJ2-1 | TRBV4-2 | NA | TRBD1 | TGTGCCAGCAGCACCCGAGCGACAGGGATGGGCTACAATGAGCAGTTCTTC | CASSTRATGMGYNEQFF
TRBJ2-7 | TRBV19 | NA | TRBD1 | TGTGCCAGTAGTCCCCGGGACAGGGACGGCGAGCAGTACTTC | CASSPRDRDGEQYF
TRBJ2-1 | TRBV30 | NA | NA | TGTGCCTGGAGGTTTTCTTCCTACAATGAGCAGTTCTTC | CAWRFSSYNEQFF
TRBJ1-3 | TRBV18 | NA | NA | TGTGCCAGCTCATCCGAGGACTCTCACCACTTT | CASSSEDSHHF
TRBJ1-4 | TRBV3-1/TRBV3-2 | NA | TRBD1 | TGTGCCACCGGGCGACAGGGTAATGAAAAACTGTTTTTT | CATGRQGNEKLFF
TRBJ2-1 | TRBV10-3 | once | TRBD2 | TGTGCCATCAGTGCTGGCGGGGGGGCCTCGAATGAGCAGTTCTTC | CAISAGGGASNEQFF
TRBJ1-2 | TRBV28 | once | NA | TGTGCCGTTCTCACGGGGGGATCTTCTGGTGGCTACACCTTC | CAVLTGGSSGGYTF
TRBJ2-7 | TRBV6-5 | NA | TRBD2 | TGTGCCAGCAGTTACTCCGGGAGGGCCTACGAGCAGTACTTC | CASSYSGRAYEQYF
TRBJ1-2 | TRBV28 | NA | TRBD1 | TGTGCCAGCAGTGTCGGGACAGGGCAGCATGGCTACACCTTC | CASSVGTGQHGYTF
TRBJ1-4 | TRBV18 | NA | NA | TGTGCCAGCTCCCGGAGTTCGGCGGAAAATGAAAAACTGTTTTTT | CASSRSSAENEKLFF
TRBJ2-3 | TRBV7-9 | NA | NA | TGTGCCAGCAGCTTGGGGGGAACCACAGATACGCAGTATTTT | CASSLGGTTDTQYF
TRBJ1-4 | TRBV2 | NA | TRBD1 | TGTGCCAGCAGACGACAGGGGGCCGATGAAAAACTGTTTTTT | CASRRQGADEKLFF
TRBJ2-7 | TRBV5-4 | NA | NA | TGTGCCAGCAGCAACGCCCCTGGGGGCCGGTACGAGCAGTACTTC | CASSNAPGGRYEQYF
TRBJ1-5 | TRBV2 | NA | NA | TGTGCCAGCAGCCGCCGTCAGGGTAGCAATCAGCCCCAGCATTTT | CASSRRQGSNQPQHF
TRBJ2-5 | TRBV5-4 | NA | NA | TGTGCCAGCAGCTCGGCCGATCGAGGGGAGACCCAGTACTTC | CASSSADRGETQYF
TRBJ2-3 | TRBV4-2 | NA | TRBD2 | TGTGCCAGCAGCCTCGCTACCCTTAGCGGGGGGGTTGAAGATACGCAGTATTTT | CASSLATLSGGVEDTQYF
TRBJ2-5 | TRBV5-1 | NA | TRBD2 | TGCGCCAGCAGCTTGGGGCTGGCGGGGGGACGACAAGAGACCCAGTACTTC | CASSLGLAGGRQETQYF
TRBJ1-6 | TRBV5-1 | NA | NA | TGCGCCAGCAGCTTGGGATTGGAGGGGACGAATAATTCACCCCTCCACTTT | CASSLGLEGTNNSPLHF
TRBJ1-2 | TRBV24-1 | NA | NA | TGTGCCACCAGTGACGACTCTAACAGGGACGGCTACACCTTC | CATSDDSNRDGYTF
TRBJ1-1 | TRBV6-5 | NA | NA | TGTGCCAGCACCTCCGGTTGGACAGCGAACACTGAAGCTTTCTTT | CASTSGWTANTEAFF
TRBJ1-4 | TRBV28 | NA | NA | TGTGCCAGCAGTTTAGGGGGCGCAGGAAAACTGTTTTTT | CASSLGGAGKLFF
TRBJ2-1 | TRBV25-1 | NA | TRBD1 | TGTGCCAGCAGTGAGACAGGGGTTTTGCTTAATGAGCAGTTCTTC | CASSETGVLLNEQFF
TRBJ1-1 | TRBV7-2 | NA | TRBD1 | TGTGCCAGCAGACAGCCCGGTGGGACAGGCACTGAAGCTTTCTTT | CASRQPGGTGTEAFF
TRBJ1-1 | TRBV7-3 | NA | NA | TGTGCCAGCAGCAAAAGGGGGGGACATCTTGAAGCTTTCTTT | CASSKRGGHLEAFF
TRBJ1-1 | TRBV27 | NA | TRBD1 | TGTGCCAGCAGCGACAGGGGCCCGATGAACACTGAAGCTTTCTTT | CASSDRGPMNTEAFF
TRBJ2-7 | TRBV18 | NA | TRBD1 | TGTGCCAGCTCACTAAAGACAGGGCACGAGCAGTACTTC | CASSLKTGHEQYF
TRBJ2-3 | TRBV29-1 | NA | TRBD2 | TGCAGCGTTGAACCGCTAGCGGGGGGGCCTAATACGCAGTATTTT | CSVEPLAGGPNTQYF
TRBJ1-5 | TRBV5-1 | NA | NA | TGCGCCAGCAGCTTGGGGGGCTTTAGCAATCAGCCCCAGCATTTT | CASSLGGFSNQPQHF